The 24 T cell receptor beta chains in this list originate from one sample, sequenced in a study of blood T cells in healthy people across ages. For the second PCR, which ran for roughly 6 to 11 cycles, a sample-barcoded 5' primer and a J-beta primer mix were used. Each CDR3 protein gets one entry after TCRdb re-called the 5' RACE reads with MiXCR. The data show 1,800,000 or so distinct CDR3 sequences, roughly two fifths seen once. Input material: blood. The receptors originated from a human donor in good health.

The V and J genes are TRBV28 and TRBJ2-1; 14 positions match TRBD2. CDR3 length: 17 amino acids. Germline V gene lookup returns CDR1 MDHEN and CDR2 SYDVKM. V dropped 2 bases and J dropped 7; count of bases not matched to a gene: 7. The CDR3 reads CASSLRLAGGLGNEQFF. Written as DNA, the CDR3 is TGTGCCAGCAGTTTACGACTAGCGGGGGGGCTGGGGAATGAGCAGTTCTTC. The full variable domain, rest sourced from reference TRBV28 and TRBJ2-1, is DVKVTQSSRYLVKRTGEKVFLECVQDMDHENMFWYRQDPGLGLRLIYFSYDVKMKEKGDIPEGYSVSREKKERFSLILESASTNQTSMYLCASSLRLAGGLGNEQFFGPGTRLTVL.

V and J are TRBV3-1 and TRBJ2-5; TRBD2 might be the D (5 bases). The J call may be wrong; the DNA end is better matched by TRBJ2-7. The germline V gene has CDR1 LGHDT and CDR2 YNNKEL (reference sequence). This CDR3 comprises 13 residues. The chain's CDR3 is CASSQGVAGEQYF. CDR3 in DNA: TGTGCCAGCAGCCAAGGTGTGGCGGGCGAGCAGTACTTC.

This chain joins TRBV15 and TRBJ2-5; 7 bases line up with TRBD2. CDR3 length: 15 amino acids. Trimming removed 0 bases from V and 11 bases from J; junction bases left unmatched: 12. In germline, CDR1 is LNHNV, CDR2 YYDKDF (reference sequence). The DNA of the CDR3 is TGTGCCACCAGCAGAGATCTACTAGCGAGTAGGGAGCAGTACTTC. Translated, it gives CATSRDLLASREQYF.

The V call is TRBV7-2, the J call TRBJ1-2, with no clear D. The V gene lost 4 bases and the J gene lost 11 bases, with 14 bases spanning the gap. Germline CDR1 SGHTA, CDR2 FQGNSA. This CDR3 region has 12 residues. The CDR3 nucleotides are TGTGCCAGCAGCTCCCGCCGGGCCATGTACACCTTC. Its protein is CASSSRRAMYTF.

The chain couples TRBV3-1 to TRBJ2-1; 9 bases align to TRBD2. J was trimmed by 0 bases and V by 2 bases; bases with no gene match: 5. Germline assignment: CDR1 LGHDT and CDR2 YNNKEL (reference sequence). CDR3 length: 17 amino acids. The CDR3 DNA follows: TGTGCCAGCAGCCAATCTAGCGGGGACAGCTCCTACAATGAGCAGTTCTTC. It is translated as CASSQSSGDSSYNEQFF.

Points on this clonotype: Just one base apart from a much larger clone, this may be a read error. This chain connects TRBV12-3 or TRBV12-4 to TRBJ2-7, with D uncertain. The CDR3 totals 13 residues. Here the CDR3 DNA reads TGTGCCAGCAGTTACCGGGCAAGCTACGAGCGGTACTTC. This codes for CASSYRASYERYF.

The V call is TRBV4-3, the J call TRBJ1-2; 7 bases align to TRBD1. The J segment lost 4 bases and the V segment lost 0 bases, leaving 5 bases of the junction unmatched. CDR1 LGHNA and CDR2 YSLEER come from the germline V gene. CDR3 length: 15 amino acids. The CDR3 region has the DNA TGCGCCAGCAGCCAAGAGGGCACAGGGGCCTATGGCTACACCTTC. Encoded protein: CASSQEGTGAYGYTF.

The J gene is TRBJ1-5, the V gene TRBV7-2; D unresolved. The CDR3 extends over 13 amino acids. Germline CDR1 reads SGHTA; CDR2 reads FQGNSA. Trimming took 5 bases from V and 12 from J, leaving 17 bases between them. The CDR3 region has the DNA TGTGCCAGCAGCCCGAGATTGATTGGTGGCCAGCATTTT. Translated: CASSPRLIGGQHF.

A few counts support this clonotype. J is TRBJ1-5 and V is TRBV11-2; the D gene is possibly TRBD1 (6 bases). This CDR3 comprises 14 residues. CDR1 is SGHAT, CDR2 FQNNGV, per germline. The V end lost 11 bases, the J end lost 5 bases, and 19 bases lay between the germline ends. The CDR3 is CAPPGGRRDQPQHF. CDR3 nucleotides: TGTGCCCCCCCGGGGGGCCGGCGAGATCAGCCCCAGCATTTT.

The CDR3 protein is CSVEGAGDNEQFF. CDR3 nucleotide sequence: TGCAGCGTTGAGGGGGCAGGGGACAATGAGCAGTTCTTC. The chain carries TRBV29-1 and TRBJ2-1; tentative D call: TRBD1 (6 bases). V was cut by 3 bases and J by 5 bases, with 11 bases left in between. This CDR3 is built from 13 residues. Germline V gene data show CDR1 as SQVTM and CDR2 as ANQGSEA.

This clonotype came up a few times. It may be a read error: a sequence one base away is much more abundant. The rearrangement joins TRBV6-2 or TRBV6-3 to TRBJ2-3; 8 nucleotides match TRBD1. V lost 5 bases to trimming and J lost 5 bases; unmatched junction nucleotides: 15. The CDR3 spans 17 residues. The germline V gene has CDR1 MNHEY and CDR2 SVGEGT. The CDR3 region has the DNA TGTGCCAGCAGTCCCGGACAGGGCCTTCCCGCGGGAGATACGCAGTATTTT. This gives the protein CASSPGQGLPAGDTQYF.

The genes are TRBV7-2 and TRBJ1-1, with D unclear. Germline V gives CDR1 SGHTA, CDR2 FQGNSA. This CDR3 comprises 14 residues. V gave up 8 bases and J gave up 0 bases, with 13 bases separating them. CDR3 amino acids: CASHLGRLNTEAFF. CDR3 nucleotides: TGTGCCAGCCACTTAGGCAGGTTGAACACTGAAGCTTTCTTT.

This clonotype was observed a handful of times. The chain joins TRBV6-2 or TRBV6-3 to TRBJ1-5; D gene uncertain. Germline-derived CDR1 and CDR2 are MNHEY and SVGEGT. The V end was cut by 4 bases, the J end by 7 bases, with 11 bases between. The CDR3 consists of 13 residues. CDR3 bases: TGTGCCAGCAGTTTGCCAATAGGGCAGCCCCAGCATTTT. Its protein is CASSLPIGQPQHF.

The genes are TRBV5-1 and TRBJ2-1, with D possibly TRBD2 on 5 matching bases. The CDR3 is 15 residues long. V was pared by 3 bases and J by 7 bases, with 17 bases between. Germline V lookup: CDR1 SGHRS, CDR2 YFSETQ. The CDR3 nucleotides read TGCGCCAGCAGCTGGAGATCGACTACCTCGAATGAGCAGTTCTTC. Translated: CASSWRSTTSNEQFF.

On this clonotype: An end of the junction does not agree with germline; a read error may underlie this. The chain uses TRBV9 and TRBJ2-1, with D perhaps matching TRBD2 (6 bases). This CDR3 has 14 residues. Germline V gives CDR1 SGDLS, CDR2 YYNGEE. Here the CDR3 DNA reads TGTACCAGCAGCGTAGCGGACTCCTACAATGAGCAGTTCTTC. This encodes CTSSVADSYNEQFF.

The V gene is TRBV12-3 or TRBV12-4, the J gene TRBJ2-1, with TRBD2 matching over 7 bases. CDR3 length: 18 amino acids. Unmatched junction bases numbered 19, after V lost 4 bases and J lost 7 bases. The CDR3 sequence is CASSSPLILGLGENEQFF. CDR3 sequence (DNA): TGTGCCAGCAGTTCCCCTCTCATACTCGGACTAGGAGAGAATGAGCAGTTCTTC.

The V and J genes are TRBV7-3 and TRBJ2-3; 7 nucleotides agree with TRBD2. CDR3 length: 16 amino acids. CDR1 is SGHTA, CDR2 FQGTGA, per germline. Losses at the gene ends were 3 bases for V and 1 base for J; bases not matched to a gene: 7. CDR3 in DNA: TGTGCCAGCAGCTTGGGTGGGGGGGACGGCACAGATACGCAGTATTTT. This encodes CASSLGGGDGTDTQYF.

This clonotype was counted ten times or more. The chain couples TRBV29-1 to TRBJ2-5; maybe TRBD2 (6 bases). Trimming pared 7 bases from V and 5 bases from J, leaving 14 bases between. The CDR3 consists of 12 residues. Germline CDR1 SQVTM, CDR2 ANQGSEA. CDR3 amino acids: CSGSLGGETQYF. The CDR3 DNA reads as TGCAGCGGCAGCCTAGGAGGGGAGACCCAGTACTTC.

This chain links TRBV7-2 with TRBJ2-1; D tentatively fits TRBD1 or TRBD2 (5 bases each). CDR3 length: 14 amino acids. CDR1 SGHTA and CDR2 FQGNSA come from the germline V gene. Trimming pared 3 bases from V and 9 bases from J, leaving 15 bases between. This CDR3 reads CASSFAARGTEQFF. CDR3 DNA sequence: TGTGCCAGCAGCTTTGCGGCGAGGGGTACTGAGCAGTTCTTC.

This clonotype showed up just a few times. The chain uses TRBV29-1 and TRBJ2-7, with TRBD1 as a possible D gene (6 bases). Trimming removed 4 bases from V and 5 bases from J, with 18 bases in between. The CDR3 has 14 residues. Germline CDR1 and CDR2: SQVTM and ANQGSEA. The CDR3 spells CSVAPGTSLNEQYF. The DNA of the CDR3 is TGCAGCGTTGCCCCCGGGACATCTCTTAACGAGCAGTACTTC.

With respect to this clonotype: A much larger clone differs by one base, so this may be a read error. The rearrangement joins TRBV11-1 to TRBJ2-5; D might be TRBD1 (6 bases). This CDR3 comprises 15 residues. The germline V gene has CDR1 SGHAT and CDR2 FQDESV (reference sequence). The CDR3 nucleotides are TGTACCAGCAGCTTATGGGGGCAGAGCCAAGAGACCCAGTACTTC. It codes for CTSSLWGQSQETQYF.

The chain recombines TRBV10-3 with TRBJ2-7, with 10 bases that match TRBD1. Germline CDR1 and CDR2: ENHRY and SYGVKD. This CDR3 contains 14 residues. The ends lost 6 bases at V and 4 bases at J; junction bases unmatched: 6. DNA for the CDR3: TGTGCCATCAGGGTAGGACAGGGGGAATACGAGCAGTACTTC. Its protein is CAIRVGQGEYEQYF.

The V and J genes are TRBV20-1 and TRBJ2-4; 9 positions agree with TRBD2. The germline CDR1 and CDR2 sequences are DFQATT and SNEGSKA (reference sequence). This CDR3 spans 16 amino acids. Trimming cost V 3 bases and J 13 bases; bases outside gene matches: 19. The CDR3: CSARGLASGDSGEQYF. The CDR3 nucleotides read TGCAGTGCTAGGGGCCTCGCTAGCGGGGACAGTGGGGAGCAGTACTTC.

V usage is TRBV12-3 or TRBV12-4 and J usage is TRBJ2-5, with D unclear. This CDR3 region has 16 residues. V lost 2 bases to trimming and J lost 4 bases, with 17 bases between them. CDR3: CASSLFGQISGETQYF. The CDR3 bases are TGTGCCAGCAGTTTATTCGGGCAGATTTCGGGAGAGACCCAGTACTTC.